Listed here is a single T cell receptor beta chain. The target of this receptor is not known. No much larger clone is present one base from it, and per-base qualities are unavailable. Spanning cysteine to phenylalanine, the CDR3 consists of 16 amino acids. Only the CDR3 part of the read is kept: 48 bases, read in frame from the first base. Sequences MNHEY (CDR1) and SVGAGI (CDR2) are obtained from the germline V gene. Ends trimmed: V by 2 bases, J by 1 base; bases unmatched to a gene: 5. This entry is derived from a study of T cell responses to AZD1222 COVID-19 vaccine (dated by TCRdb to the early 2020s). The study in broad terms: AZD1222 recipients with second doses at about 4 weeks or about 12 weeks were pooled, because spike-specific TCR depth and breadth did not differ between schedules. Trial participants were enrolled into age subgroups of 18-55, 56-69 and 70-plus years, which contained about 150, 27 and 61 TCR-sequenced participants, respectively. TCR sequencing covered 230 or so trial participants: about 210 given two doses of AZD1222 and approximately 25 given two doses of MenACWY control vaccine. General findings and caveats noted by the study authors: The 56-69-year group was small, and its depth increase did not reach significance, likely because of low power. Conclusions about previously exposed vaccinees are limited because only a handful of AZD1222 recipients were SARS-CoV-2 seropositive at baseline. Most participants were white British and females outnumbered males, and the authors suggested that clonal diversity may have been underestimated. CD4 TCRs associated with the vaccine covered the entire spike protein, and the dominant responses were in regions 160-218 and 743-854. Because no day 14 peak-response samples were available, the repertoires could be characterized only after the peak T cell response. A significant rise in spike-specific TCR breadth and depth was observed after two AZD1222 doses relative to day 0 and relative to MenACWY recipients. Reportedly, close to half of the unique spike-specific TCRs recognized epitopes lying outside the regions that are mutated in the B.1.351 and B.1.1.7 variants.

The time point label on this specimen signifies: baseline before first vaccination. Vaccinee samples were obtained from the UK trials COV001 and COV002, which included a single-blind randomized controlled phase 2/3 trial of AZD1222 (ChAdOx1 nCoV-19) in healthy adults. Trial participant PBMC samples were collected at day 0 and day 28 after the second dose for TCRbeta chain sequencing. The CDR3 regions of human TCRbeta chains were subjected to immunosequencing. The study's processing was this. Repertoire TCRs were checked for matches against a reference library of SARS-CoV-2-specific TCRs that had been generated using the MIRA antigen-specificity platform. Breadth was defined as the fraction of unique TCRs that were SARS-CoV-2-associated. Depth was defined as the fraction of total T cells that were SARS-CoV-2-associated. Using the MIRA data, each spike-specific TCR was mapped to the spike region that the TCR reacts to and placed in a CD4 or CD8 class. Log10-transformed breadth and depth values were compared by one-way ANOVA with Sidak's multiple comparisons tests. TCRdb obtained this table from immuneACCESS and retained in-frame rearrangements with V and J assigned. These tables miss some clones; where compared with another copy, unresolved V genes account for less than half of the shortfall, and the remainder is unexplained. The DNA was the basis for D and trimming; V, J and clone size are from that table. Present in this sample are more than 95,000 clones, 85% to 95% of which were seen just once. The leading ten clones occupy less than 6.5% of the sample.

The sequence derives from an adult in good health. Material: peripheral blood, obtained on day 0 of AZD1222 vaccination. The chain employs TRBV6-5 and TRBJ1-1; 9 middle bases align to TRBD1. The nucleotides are TGTGCCAGCAGTTACAGAATACAGGGGGCGAACACTGAAGCTTTCTTT. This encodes CASSYRIQGANTEAFF.